Below, one T cell receptor (beta chain) is given with its context. Its antigen is undetermined. This entry comes from a study of cytomegalovirus exposure and HLA in healthy donors. Background on the study: When 350 to 500 donors were genotyped, roughly 82% of them were found to fall in the Caucasian-associated ancestry cluster.

Study-level findings and limits: Later, TCR association rates were found to vary by HLA locus, highest for DRB1 and lowest for HLA-C. A later analysis found common viral pathogens apparently linked to several of the most significant clusters. TCR beta V- and J-gene trimming, according to a later analysis, was linked to a missense DCLRE1C variant.

The V end lost 6 bases, the J end lost 1 base, and 15 bases lay between the germline ends. Germline CDR1 is MNHNY and CDR2 is SVGAGI (reference sequence). This CDR3 has 15 amino acids. With 60 Vbeta and 13 Jbeta primers, the PCR was carried out. Assay: immunoSEQ multiplex PCR; the TCRdb copy retains only in-frame clones and omits some. The repertoire holds hundreds of thousands of clones, with roughly 80% as singletons. The clonotype was recovered from a man under 40 in good health and CMV-seronegative. The chain uses TRBV6-6 and TRBJ1-2; D might be TRBD1 (5 bases). The sample was PBMCs. As DNA, the CDR3 is TGTGCCAGCAGCTCCGGGACTAATCGTAACTATGGCTACACCTTC. It codes for CASSSGTNRNYGYTF.